Each of the 19 T cell receptor beta chains below was sequenced from the same sample in a study of blood T cell repertoires in COVID-19. TCRdb keeps only in-frame clones here, not all; method: immunoSEQ multiplex PCR. The top ten hold about 0.63% of the sample, which has 150,000 to 180,000 clones, roughly 84% seen once. The sequenced sample consisted of peripheral blood. These receptors were taken from a man between 60 and 75 years old with COVID-19, enrolled during active disease.

J is TRBJ2-1 and V is TRBV24-1; the D gene is possibly TRBD2 (5 bases). Looked up from germline, CDR1 is KGHDR and CDR2 is SFDVKD. The germline V and J ends were trimmed by 4 bases and 7 bases, with 16 bases remaining between them. The CDR3 has 15 amino acids. The CDR3 loop is CATSDRKGSGNEQFF. The CDR3 DNA follows: TGTGCCACCAGTGACCGTAAAGGGAGTGGTAATGAGCAGTTCTTC.

This clone was seen repeatedly, ten times or more. V gene TRBV6-5 combines with J gene TRBJ2-3, with TRBD2 identical over 10 bases. V trimming: 4 bases; J trimming: 2 bases; junction bases outside the gene matches: 6. CDR3 size: 16 residues. Germline V gene sequence: CDR1 MNHEY, CDR2 SVGAGI. CDR3 loop: CASSSPLAGDTDTQYF. The DNA for the CDR3 is TGTGCCAGCAGTTCACCGCTAGCGGGGGACACAGATACGCAGTATTTT.

This clone was seen only once. This rearrangement joins TRBV18 to TRBJ1-2, with TRBD1 identical over 7 bases. CDR3 length equals 14 residues. Per germline, CDR1 KGHSH and CDR2 LQKENI. With V trimmed by 2 bases and J by 8 bases, 8 bases remained unmatched. The DNA for the CDR3 is TGTGCCAGCTCACCAGACAGGGACGGTTGGGGCTACACCTTC. This encodes CASSPDRDGWGYTF.

V and J are TRBV7-2 and TRBJ1-1; D gene unclear. V was trimmed by 4 bases and J by 0 bases, leaving 6 bases between them. CDR3 size: 13 residues. Germline V gives CDR1 SGHTA, CDR2 FQGNSA. The CDR3 protein is CASSYMVNTEAFF. The DNA of the CDR3 is TGTGCCAGCAGCTACATGGTGAACACTGAAGCTTTCTTT.

V is TRBV18 and J is TRBJ1-1, with D possibly matching TRBD1 (5 bases). V was cut by 1 base and J by 5 bases, with 14 bases left in between. The CDR3 extends over 15 amino acids. Germline V gene lookup returns CDR1 KGHSH and CDR2 LQKENI. For the CDR3, the DNA is TGTGCCAGCTCACCACAGAGGCGCGGGGGAACTGAAGCTTTCTTT. It translates to CASSPQRRGGTEAFF.

V and J are TRBV7-8 and TRBJ1-2, with D maybe TRBD1 (6 bases). This CDR3 spans 15 amino acids. V was clipped by 3 bases and J by 0 bases, with 11 bases between them. From germline, CDR1 is SGHVS and CDR2 FQNEAQ. The CDR3 region is CASSLRTDTNYGYTF. CDR3 coding DNA: TGTGCCAGCAGCTTGAGGACAGACACTAACTATGGCTACACCTTC.

The chain uses TRBV28 and TRBJ1-5; TRBD1 is a possible D gene (5 bases). Germline CDR1 is MDHEN and CDR2 is SYDVKM. The CDR3 is made up of 17 amino acids. Trimming stripped 2 bases from V and 1 base from J, with 15 bases between. The CDR3 loop is CASSLPKTAYSNQPQHF. CDR3 DNA: TGTGCCAGCAGTTTACCCAAGACAGCGTACAGCAATCAGCCCCAGCATTTT.

The chain combines TRBV6-5 with TRBJ1-2, with 7 bases aligning to TRBD1. The CDR3 covers 12 residues. CDR1 and CDR2 from the germline V gene are MNHEY and SVGAGI. The junction had 8 bases not matched to a gene; V was cut back by 4 bases and J by 12 bases. The CDR3 nucleotides read TGTGCCAGCAGTTCCAGGGGGTGGGGGCACACCTTC. Translated: CASSSRGWGHTF.

The V gene is TRBV5-1, the J gene TRBJ1-6; D might be TRBD1 (5 bases). This CDR3 region has 15 residues. CDR1 and CDR2 (germline): SGHRS, YFSETQ. V lost 0 bases and J lost 13, with 17 bases in between. The CDR3 loop is CASSLDETAIYPLHF. The CDR3, as DNA: TGCGCCAGCAGCTTGGACGAGACAGCCATTTATCCCCTCCACTTT.

The V call is TRBV18, the J call TRBJ1-6; D gene unclear. The V gene's germline CDR1 is KGHSH and CDR2 LQKENI. V was trimmed by 4 bases and J by 2 bases, leaving 6 bases between them. The CDR3 is 14 residues long. CDR3 amino acids: CASSLDTYNSPLHF. In nucleotides, the CDR3 is TGTGCCAGCTCACTCGACACCTATAATTCACCCCTCCACTTT. Supplemented by reference TRBV18 and TRBJ1-6, the full variable domain reads NAGVMQNPRHLVRRRGQEARLRCSPMKGHSHVYWYRQLPEEGLKFMVYLQKENIIDESGMPKERFSAEFPKEGPSILRIQQVVRGDSAAYFCASSLDTYNSPLHFGNGTRLTVT.

This clone appeared a single time. The rearrangement joins TRBV19 to TRBJ1-1, with D perhaps TRBD1 (6 bases). Trimming took 4 bases from V and 1 from J, leaving 10 bases between them. This CDR3 contains 14 residues. Germline V gene lookup returns CDR1 LNHDA and CDR2 SQIVND (reference sequence). CDR3 protein: CASSNRESNTEAFF. The CDR3 DNA sequence: TGTGCCAGTAGTAACAGGGAATCGAACACTGAAGCTTTCTTT.

V usage is TRBV30 and J usage is TRBJ1-2; 9 nucleotides line up with TRBD1. CDR3 length: 15 residues. The V segment lost 2 bases and the J segment 1 base; nucleotides outside the gene matches: 5. In germline, CDR1 is GTSNPN, CDR2 SVGIG (reference sequence). CDR3 nucleotides: TGTGCCTGGAGTTTGACAGGGGGTCGTAACTATGGCTACACCTTC. This encodes CAWSLTGGRNYGYTF.

This rearrangement joins TRBV14 to TRBJ1-2; maybe TRBD1 (5 bases). Germline V lookup: CDR1 SGHDN, CDR2 FVKESK. Trimming cost V 4 bases and J 3 bases, with 15 bases left between them. This CDR3 contains 15 residues. CDR3 residues: CASSRSRAIDYGYTF. The CDR3 coding sequence is TGTGCCAGCAGCCGATCCAGGGCGATCGACTATGGCTACACCTTC.

CDR3 amino acids: CASRANPGEKLFF. The CDR3 DNA follows: TGTGCCAGCAGGGCCAACCCGGGGGAAAAACTGTTTTTT. The chain employs TRBV2 and TRBJ1-4; D not resolved. V was shortened by 6 bases and J by 8 bases, with 13 bases between the two germline ends. CDR1 and CDR2 (germline): SNHLY, FYNNEI. CDR3 length equals 13 residues.

CDR3 in DNA: TGTGCCAGTAGTCCCATGGCTTCCACAGATACGCAGTATTTT. Protein product: CASSPMASTDTQYF. V usage is TRBV19 and J usage is TRBJ2-3; D uncertain. The germline V gene has CDR1 LNHDA and CDR2 SQIVND (reference sequence). The CDR3 loop spans 14 amino acids. Trimming pared 5 bases from V and 2 bases from J, leaving 11 bases between.

The chain's CDR3 is CASSTTGNSDTEAFF. For the CDR3, the DNA is TGTGCCAGTAGTACTACAGGGAACTCCGACACTGAAGCTTTCTTT. The genes are TRBV19 and TRBJ1-1, with D possibly TRBD1 on 6 matching bases. CDR1 is LNHDA, CDR2 SQIVND, per germline (reference sequence). Trimming stripped 4 bases from V and 3 bases from J, with 15 bases between. The CDR3 length is 15 residues.

This chain links TRBV4-2 with TRBJ1-6; D is ambiguous. The germline V gene encodes CDR1 LGHNA and CDR2 YNFKEQ. V was cut by 4 bases and J by 10 bases, with 17 bases left in between. This CDR3 region has 15 residues. The CDR3 sequence: CASSPEEREESPLHF. In nucleotides, the CDR3 is TGTGCCAGCAGCCCGGAAGAGAGAGAGGAATCACCCCTCCACTTT.

The chain uses TRBV7-2 and TRBJ1-5; no firm D call. This CDR3 is built from 15 residues. Trimming left V 5 bases short and J 2 bases short, with 13 bases between. CDR1 is SGHTA and CDR2 is FQGNSA in the germline V gene. The CDR3 sequence: CASSPKEDRNQPQHF. The CDR3 region has the DNA TGTGCCAGCAGCCCAAAGGAGGATCGCAATCAGCCCCAGCATTTT.

The chain is built from TRBV29-1 and TRBJ1-1; possibly TRBD1 for D (5 bases). Germline CDR1 is SQVTM and CDR2 is ANQGSEA. V lost 8 bases and J lost 11, with 18 bases in between. The CDR3 is 11 amino acids. CDR3 in DNA: TGCAGCACCCAATCCGGGGGAACGGCTTTCTTT. Translation gives CSTQSGGTAFF.